This is a list of T cell receptor beta chains from one sample in a study of CD8 T cells in Susac syndrome. TCRdb re-called the immunoSEQ multiplex PCR reads with MiXCR, one entry per CDR3 protein. Of fewer than 85,000 distinct CDR3 sequences listed, 85% to 95% are singletons. Sequenced input: CD8+ T cells from PBMCs. The receptors stem from a human donor with Susac syndrome. Both conserved end residues are part of each CDR3.

j_gene: TRBJ2-7; v_gene: TRBV20-1; CDR3aa: CSARFRAGTSYEQYF
j_gene: TRBJ2-7; v_gene: TRBV9; CDR3aa: CASSVVGDSYEQYF
j_gene: TRBJ2-7; v_gene: TRBV5-6; CDR3aa: CASSPGEAGVYFEQYF
j_gene: TRBJ2-1; v_gene: TRBV7-8; CDR3aa: CASSAKQTGDNEQFF
j_gene: TRBJ2-5; v_gene: TRBV24-1; CDR3aa: CATSDSGRGPQETQYF
j_gene: TRBJ2-5; v_gene: TRBV6-5; CDR3aa: CASSDLGGETQYF
j_gene: TRBJ1-2; v_gene: TRBV3-1; CDR3aa: CASSQDLPGANYGYTF
j_gene: TRBJ2-6; v_gene: TRBV24-1; CDR3aa: CATSARTVSGANVLTF
j_gene: TRBJ2-3; v_gene: TRBV12-3/TRBV12-4; CDR3aa: CASRNSKGLRNTDTQYF
j_gene: TRBJ2-1; v_gene: TRBV29-1; CDR3aa: CSVEDWTSGTMSSYNEQFF
j_gene: TRBJ2-7; v_gene: TRBV9; CDR3aa: CASSPTGHYYEQYF
j_gene: TRBJ2-4; v_gene: TRBV28; CDR3aa: CASSLGGGYLAKNIQYF
j_gene: TRBJ2-7; v_gene: TRBV27; CDR3aa: CASSLGAEQYF
j_gene: TRBJ2-7; v_gene: TRBV5-1; CDR3aa: CASSLATSGSIEQYF
j_gene: TRBJ2-5; v_gene: TRBV20-1; CDR3aa: CSARQGYQETQYF
j_gene: TRBJ2-7; v_gene: TRBV19; CDR3aa: CASSIGTGVSYEQYF
j_gene: TRBJ2-2; v_gene: TRBV11-2; CDR3aa: CASSTGGLSGELFF
j_gene: TRBJ2-1; v_gene: TRBV5-6; CDR3aa: CASSWSGTLQFF
j_gene: TRBJ2-7; v_gene: TRBV6-6; CDR3aa: CASSYPRTGLYEQYF
j_gene: TRBJ2-3; v_gene: TRBV20-1; CDR3aa: CSAPGTGVTDTQYF
j_gene: TRBJ2-1; v_gene: TRBV5-6; CDR3aa: CASWGSGRAFEQFF
j_gene: TRBJ1-1; v_gene: TRBV4-1; CDR3aa: CASSQQQGALNTEAFF
j_gene: TRBJ2-5; v_gene: TRBV5-6; CDR3aa: CASSLLIQETQYF
j_gene: TRBJ2-7; v_gene: TRBV20-1; CDR3aa: CSARSAGAYEQYF
j_gene: TRBJ2-1; v_gene: TRBV9; CDR3aa: CASSGTGGARNEQFF
j_gene: TRBJ2-2; v_gene: TRBV9; CDR3aa: CASSPERDLLDTGELFF
j_gene: TRBJ1-1; v_gene: TRBV24-1; CDR3aa: CATSDPARTERAFF
j_gene: TRBJ1-2; v_gene: TRBV29-1; CDR3aa: CSVEETGFYGYTF
j_gene: TRBJ2-5; v_gene: TRBV7-7; CDR3aa: CASSLNRDQETQYF
j_gene: TRBJ2-6; v_gene: TRBV5-4; CDR3aa: CASSSDRGGLSGANVLTF
j_gene: TRBJ2-1; v_gene: TRBV13; CDR3aa: CASSYLAREQFF
j_gene: TRBJ2-1; v_gene: TRBV5-6; CDR3aa: CASSYQSGALEFF
j_gene: TRBJ2-2; v_gene: TRBV10-3; CDR3aa: CATQDGTGELFF
j_gene: TRBJ2-1; v_gene: TRBV29-1; CDR3aa: CSVMGPSNEQFF
j_gene: TRBJ1-2; v_gene: TRBV6-5; CDR3aa: CASSYKSTGNDGYTF
j_gene: TRBJ2-3; v_gene: TRBV20-1; CDR3aa: CSASGQGAYDTQYF
j_gene: TRBJ2-7; v_gene: TRBV29-1; CDR3aa: CSVVDVYEQYF
j_gene: TRBJ2-7; v_gene: TRBV15; CDR3aa: CATSGNRQRQYF
j_gene: TRBJ1-1; v_gene: TRBV6-6; CDR3aa: CASSYGQGNTEAFF
j_gene: TRBJ2-7; v_gene: TRBV11-1; CDR3aa: CASSPREVGLAGDEQYF
j_gene: TRBJ1-1; v_gene: TRBV27; CDR3aa: CASSLTGRAEAFF
j_gene: TRBJ1-1; v_gene: TRBV19; CDR3aa: CASSLGGWQQNTEAFF
j_gene: TRBJ2-7; v_gene: TRBV5-1; CDR3aa: CASSQEEGWRREQYF